The 24 T cell receptor beta chains given below trace back to one sample, sequenced in a study of control samples from healthy donors and cancer patients. TCRdb's copy holds only in-frame clones and misses some; the assay was immunoSEQ multiplex PCR. The sample contains about 89,000 clones, about 83% of which appear only once. The sample comprised blood. The receptors were gathered from a woman aged 40 to 55 in good health.

V usage is TRBV25-1 and J usage is TRBJ1-2; D uncertain. Germline lookup yields CDR1 MGHDK and CDR2 SYGVNS. The CDR3 consists of 10 residues. The V and J ends lost 4 bases and 6 bases respectively, with 3 bases between them. CDR3 amino acids: CASSVNGYTF. The DNA for the CDR3 is TGTGCCAGCAGTGTTAATGGCTACACCTTC.

This chain links TRBV24-1 with TRBJ1-2; 9 nucleotides line up with TRBD1. Germline V gene sequence: CDR1 KGHDR, CDR2 SFDVKD. The CDR3 length is 14 residues. The trim removed 5 bases at V and 4 bases at J, leaving 4 bases unmatched. This CDR3 is CATSASGQGYGYTF. For the CDR3, the DNA is TGTGCCACCAGTGCTTCGGGACAGGGCTATGGCTACACCTTC.

The chain links TRBV10-3 to TRBJ2-3; TRBD2 aligns across 8 bases. V dropped 4 bases and J dropped 4; count of bases not matched to a gene: 4. Germline CDR1 ENHRY, CDR2 SYGVKD. The length of the CDR3 is 14 residues. The CDR3 coding sequence is TGTGCCATCAGTGCAGCGGGGGATGCAGATACGCAGTATTTT. Its protein is CAISAAGDADTQYF.

Of note for this clone: The same CDR3 arises from other DNA sequences in this sample as well. The chain is built from TRBV15 and TRBJ2-3; D is unclear. Trimming took off 3 bases at V and 2 bases at J, with 3 bases between the two ends. The length of the CDR3 is 12 residues. Germline V CDR1 and CDR2: LNHNV, YYDKDF (reference sequence). DNA for the CDR3: TGTGCCACCAGCAGGGACACAGATACGCAGTATTTT. Protein sequence: CATSRDTDTQYF.

The CDR3 loop reads CASSGTSSTDTQYF. CDR3 in DNA: TGTGCCAGTTCCGGGACCTCAAGCACAGATACGCAGTATTTT. The chain is built from TRBV18 and TRBJ2-3, with D perhaps given as TRBD1 or TRBD2 (5 bases each). Between the trimmed V and J ends, which lost 9 bases and 0 bases, there was a span of 13 bases. CDR1 and CDR2 from the germline V gene are KGHSH and LQKENI. The CDR3 loop spans 14 amino acids.

The chain is built from TRBV9 and TRBJ2-1; D might be TRBD1 (6 bases). Germline CDR1 is SGDLS and CDR2 is YYNGEE. This CDR3 spans 16 amino acids. Trimming shortened V by 4 bases and J by 4 bases, and 18 bases separated the two germline ends. The CDR3 nucleotides are TGTGCCAGCAGCTCCCGAGGGGGTCTAGCTTACAATGAGCAGTTCTTC. Translating it yields CASSSRGGLAYNEQFF. The full variable domain, with the rest looked up from reference TRBV9 and TRBJ2-1, is DSGVTQTPKHLITATGQRVTLRCSPRSGDLSVYWYQQSLDQGLQFLIQYYNGEERAKGNILERFSAQQFPDLHSELNLSSLELGDSALYFCASSSRGGLAYNEQFFGPGTRLTVL.

This chain uses TRBV7-9 with TRBJ1-2; 7 bases agree with TRBD1. This CDR3 is built from 13 residues. The trim removed 2 bases at V and 8 bases at J, leaving 5 bases unmatched. In germline, CDR1 is SEHNR, CDR2 FQNEAQ (reference sequence). Here the CDR3 DNA reads TGTGCCAGCAGCTTAACAGGGGATCGCGGCTACACCTTC. Its protein product is CASSLTGDRGYTF.

CDR3 in DNA: TGTGCCAGCAGCTTTTCGGGACCCGGGATCTATGGCTACACCTTC. This sequence encodes CASSFSGPGIYGYTF. This chain uses TRBV9 with TRBJ1-2, with a tentative D call TRBD1 (5 bases). Trimming left V 4 bases short and J 4 bases short, with 17 bases between. CDR1 SGDLS and CDR2 YYNGEE come from the germline V gene. The CDR3 contains 15 residues.

This chain uses TRBV30 with TRBJ1-6; D remains ambiguous. V lost 4 bases, J lost 0 bases, and 13 bases lay in between. The CDR3 spans 16 residues. Germline CDR1 and CDR2: GTSNPN and SVGIG (reference sequence). DNA of the CDR3: TGTGCCTGGAACCCCCTTAGGAGCTCCTATAATTCACCCCTCCACTTT. It encodes CAWNPLRSSYNSPLHF.

V is TRBV4-3 and J is TRBJ2-7; the match to TRBD1 covers 9 bases. This CDR3 spans 14 amino acids. CDR1 and CDR2 from the germline V gene are LGHNA and YSLEER. After removal of 4 bases from V and 4 bases from J, the junction contained 5 bases not matched to a gene. The CDR3 DNA is TGCGCCAGCAGCCCGGGACAGGGCGAATACGAGCAGTACTTC. Translated: CASSPGQGEYEQYF.

The V and J genes are TRBV6-6 and TRBJ1-2; D is unclear. V was pared by 4 bases and J by 6 bases, with 15 bases between. Germline V gene lookup returns CDR1 MNHNY and CDR2 SVGAGI (reference sequence). The CDR3 has 14 amino acids. The CDR3 spells CASSSVKPVNGYTF. CDR3 DNA sequence: TGTGCCAGCAGTTCCGTTAAACCGGTTAATGGCTACACCTTC.

The V and J genes are TRBV6-4 and TRBJ1-1; D call uncertain. The CDR3 spans 13 residues. Germline CDR1 MRHNA, CDR2 SNTAGT. V gave up 4 bases and J gave up 1 base, with 7 bases separating them. Here the CDR3 reads CASSVRENTEAFF. CDR3 nucleotides: TGTGCCAGCAGTGTCCGGGAGAACACTGAAGCTTTCTTT.

In the case of this clone: The junction differs from germline at one of its ends, possibly a read error. The J gene is TRBJ2-2, the V gene TRBV7-2, with 12 bases aligning to TRBD2. This CDR3 spans 16 amino acids. Germline loops: CDR1 SGHTA, CDR2 FQGNSA. The CDR3 DNA reads as TGTGCCAGCAGCCTAGCGGGGGGGTCGAACACCGGGGAGCTGTTTTTT. This sequence encodes CASSLAGGSNTGELFF. Filled out from reference TRBV7-2 and TRBJ2-2, the complete variable domain reads GAGVSQSPSNKVTEKGKDVELRCDPISGHTALYWYRQSLGQGLEFLIYFQGNSAPDKSGLPSDRFSAERTGGSVSTLTIQRTQQEDSAVYLCASSLAGGSNTGELFFGEGSRLTVL.

This chain uses TRBV18 with TRBJ1-6, with TRBD1 as a possible D gene (5 bases). CDR1 is KGHSH, CDR2 LQKENI, per germline. This CDR3 is built from 21 residues. Trimming left V 5 bases short and J 4 bases short, with 30 bases between. The CDR3 DNA follows: TGTGCCAGCTCATACGGATTTTCGGGCGAAACACGGGGACCTTATAATTCACCCCTCCACTTT. Encoded protein: CASSYGFSGETRGPYNSPLHF. Complete variable domain (other parts from reference TRBV18 and TRBJ1-6): NAGVMQNPRHLVRRRGQEARLRCSPMKGHSHVYWYRQLPEEGLKFMVYLQKENIIDESGMPKERFSAEFPKEGPSILRIQQVVRGDSAAYFCASSYGFSGETRGPYNSPLHFGNGTRLTVT.

The V call is TRBV20-1, the J call TRBJ2-5; maybe TRBD2 (5 bases). Germline V CDR1 and CDR2: DFQATT, SNEGSKA (reference sequence). Trimming pared 6 bases from V and 5 bases from J, leaving 10 bases between. The length of the CDR3 is 11 residues. The DNA of the CDR3 is TGCAGTGCCCCGGGGTGGGAGACCCAGTACTTC. Protein sequence: CSAPGWETQYF.

This clone has a single count. This sequence joins TRBV19 and TRBJ2-6; 7 nucleotides align to TRBD1. In germline, CDR1 is LNHDA, CDR2 SQIVND (reference sequence). With 2 bases clipped from V and 0 bases from J, the junction kept 13 bases outside the gene matches. The CDR3 length is 20 residues. In nucleotides, the CDR3 is TGTGCCAGTAGTATACTAGGGACAGATCGATTCACCTCTGGGGCCAACGTCCTGACTTTC. It specifies CASSILGTDRFTSGANVLTF.

This clone showed up just a few times. The chain has TRBV5-6 and TRBJ2-1; perhaps TRBD2 as D (6 bases). The germline V gene encodes CDR1 SGHDT and CDR2 YYEEEE. V lost 5 bases and J lost 6, with 21 bases in between. CDR3 length: 16 amino acids. The chain's CDR3 is CASSSIGASESNEQFF. In DNA form, the CDR3 reads TGTGCCAGCAGTAGCATTGGGGCTAGCGAAAGCAATGAGCAGTTCTTC.

This clone is a singleton in its sample. The chain uses TRBV6-5 and TRBJ1-4; maybe TRBD1 (5 bases). Per germline, CDR1 MNHEY and CDR2 SVGAGI. V gave up 7 bases and J gave up 8 bases, with 14 bases separating them. CDR3 size: 13 residues. CDR3: CASKEGRKEKLFF. CDR3 in DNA: TGTGCCAGCAAGGAGGGGAGGAAAGAAAAACTGTTTTTT.

The chain recombines TRBV25-1 with TRBJ2-2; the D is unclear. The V and J ends lost 4 bases and 5 bases respectively, with 8 bases between them. There are 13 residues in the CDR3. Germline CDR1 and CDR2: MGHDK and SYGVNS. The chain's CDR3 is CASSVRATGELFF. The CDR3 DNA reads TGTGCCAGCAGTGTCCGGGCGACCGGGGAGCTGTTTTTT.

The chain carries TRBV27 and TRBJ2-7, with D possibly TRBD1 on 6 matching bases. The length of the CDR3 is 15 residues. Germline V lookup: CDR1 MNHEY, CDR2 SMNVEV (reference sequence). V was pared by 4 bases and J by 6 bases, with 19 bases between. CDR3 bases: TGTGCCAGCAGTTCTCCCTCAGGGGTAAGGGGCGAGCAGTACTTC. Its protein product is CASSSPSGVRGEQYF.

The gene calls are TRBV6-4 and TRBJ2-3, with unresolved D. This CDR3 contains 13 residues. The germline V and J ends were trimmed by 0 bases and 8 bases, with 9 bases remaining between them. Germline CDR1 and CDR2: MRHNA and SNTAGT. CDR3 residues: CASSDSIGGTQYF. CDR3 nucleotide sequence: TGTGCCAGCAGTGACTCGATAGGTGGTACGCAGTATTTT.

The gene calls are TRBV27 and TRBJ1-1; D ambiguous. The V gene's germline CDR1 is MNHEY and CDR2 SMNVEV (reference sequence). The CDR3 consists of 14 residues. Trimming stripped 5 bases from V and 4 bases from J, with 14 bases between. CDR3 loop: CASSPYRLGTEAFF. The CDR3 DNA sequence: TGTGCCAGCAGTCCGTACCGCCTGGGCACTGAAGCTTTCTTT.

This chain links TRBV11-3 with TRBJ2-5; maybe TRBD2 (6 bases). Trimming shortened V by 5 bases and J by 4 bases, and 17 bases separated the two germline ends. There are 15 residues in the CDR3. CDR1 SGHNT and CDR2 YENEEA come from the germline V gene. For the CDR3, the DNA is TGTGCCAGCAGCCTCGGGGTGGGGGGTACAGAGACCCAGTACTTC. This codes for CASSLGVGGTETQYF.

This clone came up once. The V call is TRBV11-3, the J call TRBJ2-7; 10 nucleotides match TRBD2. CDR3 length: 15 residues. V gave up 5 bases and J gave up 3 bases; unmatched junction bases: 7. Germline CDR1 SGHNT, CDR2 YENEEA. The CDR3 reads CASSISGGPHYEQYF. The DNA of the CDR3 is TGTGCCAGCAGCATTAGCGGGGGGCCGCACTACGAGCAGTACTTC. Looking up the rest from reference TRBV11-3 and TRBJ2-7 gives the full variable domain: EAGVVQSPRYKIIEKKQPVAFWCNPISGHNTLYWYLQNLGQGPELLIRYENEEAVDDSQLPKDRFSAERLKGVDSTLKIQPAELGDSAVYLCASSISGGPHYEQYFGPGTRLTVT.